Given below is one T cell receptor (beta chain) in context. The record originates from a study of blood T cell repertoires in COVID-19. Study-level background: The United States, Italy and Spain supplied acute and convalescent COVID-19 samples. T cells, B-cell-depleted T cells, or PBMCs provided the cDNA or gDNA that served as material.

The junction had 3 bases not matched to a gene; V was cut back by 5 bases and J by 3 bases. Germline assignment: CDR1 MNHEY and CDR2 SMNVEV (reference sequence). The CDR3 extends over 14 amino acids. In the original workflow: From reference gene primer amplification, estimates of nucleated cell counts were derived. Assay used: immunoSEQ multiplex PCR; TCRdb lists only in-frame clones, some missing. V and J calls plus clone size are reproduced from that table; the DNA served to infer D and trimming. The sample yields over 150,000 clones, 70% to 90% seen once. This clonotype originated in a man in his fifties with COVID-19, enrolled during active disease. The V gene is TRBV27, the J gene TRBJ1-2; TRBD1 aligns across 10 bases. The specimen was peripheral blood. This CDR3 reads CASSTGQGYYGYTF. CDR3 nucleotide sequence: TGTGCCAGCAGTACGGGACAGGGGTACTATGGCTACACCTTC.